Listed here are 26 T cell receptor beta chains from one sample, sequenced in a study of CD8 T cells in ankylosing spondylitis. The antigens for these receptors are not known. Overall study results and limits: Apparently characteristic of ankylosing spondylitis blood was a TCR beta motif (about 8 highly homologous variants).

MiXCR, run by TCRdb on the 5' RACE reads, gives a single entry per CDR3 protein. The sample shows about 460,000 distinct CDR3 sequences, approximately 5% of them seen only once. Specimen: blood, either unsorted or a sorted T cell fraction (not recorded which). All receptors come from a male donor with ankylosing spondylitis.

In its sample, this clonotype was seen many times. The gene calls are TRBV6-1 and TRBJ1-2; D remains unclear. The ends were cut back, 6 bases at V and 4 bases at J, with 12 bases in the middle. This CDR3 comprises 13 residues. Germline loops: CDR1 MNHNS, CDR2 SASEGT. In DNA form, the CDR3 reads TGTGCCAGCAGGGCCCCGGGTACCTATGGCTACACCTTC. The encoded protein is CASRAPGTYGYTF.

This clonotype was seen ten or more times. The rearrangement uses TRBV29-1 and TRBJ2-6; tentative D call: TRBD1 (6 bases). Germline CDR1 and CDR2: SQVTM and ANQGSEA. Trimming pared 0 bases from V and 4 bases from J, leaving 13 bases between. CDR3 length: 16 amino acids. The CDR3 nucleotides are TGCAGCGTTGAAGACCCCAGGGGCACAGGGGCCAACGTCCTGACTTTC. This translates into CSVEDPRGTGANVLTF.

This clonotype was seen repeatedly, ten times or more. The rearrangement joins TRBV25-1 to TRBJ2-7; D remains unclear. The CDR3 is 11 residues long. The germline V gene encodes CDR1 MGHDK and CDR2 SYGVNS. The V and J ends lost 3 bases and 4 bases respectively, with 4 bases between them. For the CDR3, the DNA is TGTGCCAGCAGTGATGGGTACGAGCAGTACTTC. The encoded protein is CASSDGYEQYF.

This clonotype was observed at least ten times. The J gene is TRBJ2-2, the V gene TRBV27; possibly TRBD1 or TRBD2 for D (5 bases each). The CDR3 loop spans 16 amino acids. V lost 3 bases, J lost 3 bases, and 14 bases lay in between. Germline lookup yields CDR1 MNHEY and CDR2 SMNVEV (reference sequence). The CDR3 bases are TGTGCCAGCAGTTTTTGGGGGAGTGGGTACACCGGGGAGCTGTTTTTT. Its protein is CASSFWGSGYTGELFF.

This chain connects TRBV29-1 to TRBJ2-1; D may be TRBD1 (6 bases). This CDR3 spans 15 amino acids. Germline CDR1 is SQVTM and CDR2 is ANQGSEA. Trimming removed 3 bases at V and 0 bases at J, with 12 bases between. CDR3 nucleotides: TGCAGCGTTGATTCGGACAGAGGCTCCTACAATGAGCAGTTCTTC. Residues: CSVDSDRGSYNEQFF.

At least ten counts were recorded for this clonotype. The chain is built from TRBV20-1 and TRBJ2-7, with D tentatively TRBD1 (5 bases). The germline CDR1 and CDR2 sequences are DFQATT and SNEGSKA (reference sequence). The CDR3 has 14 amino acids. The V and J ends lost 1 base and 0 bases respectively, with 10 bases between them. This chain's CDR3 is CSARGAGRSYEQYF. CDR3 DNA sequence: TGCAGTGCTAGAGGGGCAGGGCGCTCCTACGAGCAGTACTTC.

This clonotype showed up many times. The gene calls are TRBV10-3 and TRBJ1-5; no clear D gene. Germline lookup yields CDR1 ENHRY and CDR2 SYGVKD. CDR3 length: 15 residues. Trimming pared 0 bases from V and 5 bases from J, leaving 11 bases between. CDR3 in amino acids: CAISESIVRDQPQHF. The CDR3 coding sequence is TGTGCCATCAGTGAGTCGATCGTCAGAGATCAGCCCCAGCATTTT.

This clonotype was detected ten times or more. The CDR3 protein is CASRAGTLSQYF. The CDR3 DNA follows: TGTGCCAGCAGGGCCGGGACATTAAGCCAGTACTTC. The V and J genes are TRBV12-3 or TRBV12-4 and TRBJ2-7; possible D gene TRBD1, 6 bases. The V end was cut by 6 bases, the J end by 10 bases, with 16 bases between. The CDR3 consists of 12 residues.

In this sample, this clonotype turned up many times. The chain is built from TRBV10-2 and TRBJ2-3; 12 bases match TRBD2. CDR3 length: 18 residues. The ends lost 3 bases at V and 0 bases at J; junction bases unmatched: 7. Germline loops: CDR1 WSHSY, CDR2 SAAADI. CDR3 region: CASSDLTSGRSSTDTQYF. CDR3 nucleotide sequence: TGCGCCAGCAGTGACCTCACTAGCGGGAGGTCTAGCACAGATACGCAGTATTTT.

V is TRBV2 and J is TRBJ1-1; 8 nucleotides match TRBD1. V shed 5 bases and J 0 bases; nucleotides not matched to a gene: 5. Germline CDR1 reads SNHLY; CDR2 reads FYNNEI. The length of the CDR3 is 15 residues. The CDR3 is CASSQDREVNTEAFF. CDR3 in DNA: TGTGCCAGCAGTCAGGACAGGGAGGTGAACACTGAAGCTTTCTTT.

There are a few counts of this clonotype. V is TRBV6-6 and J is TRBJ2-1, with TRBD2 matching 8 bases. Germline V lookup: CDR1 MNHNY, CDR2 SVGAGI (reference sequence). Trimming removed 1 base from V and 12 bases from J; junction bases left unmatched: 5. This CDR3 has 13 residues. The CDR3 DNA is TGTGCCAGCAGTTACTTGCGGGAGGACACGCAGTTCTTC. It specifies CASSYLREDTQFF.

This clonotype was observed many times. The rearrangement uses TRBV5-6 and TRBJ2-7; 10 bases are shared with TRBD2. V was pared by 3 bases and J by 2 bases, with 2 bases of the junction left unmatched. This CDR3 comprises 14 residues. Germline V gives CDR1 SGHDT, CDR2 YYEEEE. This CDR3 reads CASSWGLATYEQYF. CDR3 nucleotides: TGTGCCAGCAGCTGGGGACTAGCGACCTACGAGCAGTACTTC.

This clonotype was counted at least ten times. This chain uses TRBV28 with TRBJ2-5; 9 bases match TRBD1. The junction had 8 bases not matched to a gene; V was cut back by 8 bases and J by 4 bases. Germline V lookup: CDR1 MDHEN, CDR2 SYDVKM. This CDR3 has 14 amino acids. CDR3: CASGRQGVLETQYF. CDR3 in DNA: TGTGCCAGCGGCAGACAGGGGGTTTTAGAGACCCAGTACTTC.

This clonotype was found many times. The chain couples TRBV29-1 to TRBJ2-7; possibly TRBD1 for D (5 bases). The CDR3 runs to 12 residues. Trimming pared 4 bases from V and 0 bases from J, leaving 7 bases between. The germline CDR1 and CDR2 sequences are SQVTM and ANQGSEA. DNA for the CDR3: TGCAGCGTTGGGGGCAGCTCCTACGAGCAGTACTTC. This gives the protein CSVGGSSYEQYF.

This clonotype occurred a few times. This chain joins TRBV18 and TRBJ2-2; 7 nucleotides agree with TRBD1. The CDR3 contains 15 residues. The germline V gene encodes CDR1 KGHSH and CDR2 LQKENI. V was pared by 5 bases and J by 1 base, with 4 bases of the junction left unmatched. The CDR3, as DNA: TGTGCCAGCTCATCGGGACAGATGAACACCGGGGAGCTGTTTTTT. It specifies CASSSGQMNTGELFF.

This clonotype was found many times. V usage is TRBV12-3 or TRBV12-4 and J usage is TRBJ2-7; the match to TRBD2 covers 9 bases. This CDR3 has 15 residues. The V segment lost 5 bases and the J segment 4 bases; nucleotides outside the gene matches: 9. The CDR3 sequence: CASSPQAGGGYEQYF. The CDR3 DNA sequence: TGTGCCAGCAGTCCACAAGCGGGAGGAGGATACGAGCAGTACTTC.

This clonotype was found many times. The chain links TRBV7-9 to TRBJ1-1; TRBD1 matches at 8 bases. The ends lost 6 bases at V and 9 bases at J; junction bases unmatched: 6. Germline values: CDR1 SEHNR, CDR2 FQNEAQ (reference sequence). The CDR3 contains 12 residues. For the CDR3, the DNA is TGTGCCAGCAGTTTCGCAGGGGGCCAAGCTTTCTTT. Protein sequence: CASSFAGGQAFF.

This clonotype was counted many times. V and J are TRBV5-1 and TRBJ1-2; a possible D gene is TRBD1 (6 bases). The CDR3 loop spans 15 amino acids. Trimming stripped 4 bases from V and 9 bases from J, with 22 bases between. Per the germline V gene, CDR1 is SGHRS and CDR2 is YFSETQ. Here the CDR3 reads CASSRQQGSPMSYTF. Here the CDR3 DNA reads TGCGCCAGCAGCAGACAACAGGGTTCCCCGATGAGCTACACCTTC.

This clonotype was recorded many times. The chain couples TRBV28 to TRBJ2-5; D is unclear. The V gene lost 3 bases and the J gene lost 2 bases, with 10 bases spanning the gap. Per the germline V gene, CDR1 is MDHEN and CDR2 is SYDVKM. The CDR3 runs to 14 residues. The CDR3 DNA follows: TGTGCCAGCAGTTTCCCCTTGAGTCAAGAGACCCAGTACTTC. This sequence encodes CASSFPLSQETQYF.

This clonotype was recorded many times. This chain joins TRBV4-2 and TRBJ2-2, with D tentatively TRBD1 or TRBD2 (5 bases each). Between the trimmed V and J ends, which lost 0 bases and 17 bases, there was a span of 13 bases. Germline CDR1 and CDR2: LGHNA and YNFKEQ. The CDR3 is made up of 12 amino acids. In DNA, the CDR3 is TGTGCCAGCAGCCAAGACCCCGGGACGCCTTTTTTT. Its protein product is CASSQDPGTPFF.

This clonotype occurred many times. The chain carries TRBV6-1 and TRBJ1-5; 7 nucleotides align to TRBD1. There are 17 residues in the CDR3. Trimming removed 6 bases from V and 1 base from J; junction bases left unmatched: 12. Germline values: CDR1 MNHNS, CDR2 SASEGT. CDR3 amino acids: CASSQRWDRRSNQPQHF. The CDR3 DNA is TGTGCCAGCAGCCAACGTTGGGACAGAAGAAGCAATCAGCCCCAGCATTTT.

This clonotype was seen ten or more times. This chain uses TRBV7-9 with TRBJ2-3, with D possibly TRBD1 on 6 matching bases. CDR1 and CDR2 from the germline V gene are SEHNR and FQNEAQ (reference sequence). V was cut by 1 base and J by 4 bases, with 12 bases left in between. This CDR3 is built from 15 residues. The CDR3 DNA is TGTGCCAGCAGCTTAGGCCTAAACAGGGCAGATACGCAGTATTTT. Translation: CASSLGLNRADTQYF. The full variable domain, in which reference TRBV7-9 and TRBJ2-3 provide the parts outside the CDR3, is DTGVSQNPRHKITKRGQNVTFRCDPISEHNRLYWYRQTLGQGPEFLTYFQNEAQLEKSRLLSDRFSAERPKGSFSTLEIQRTEQGDSAMYLCASSLGLNRADTQYFGPGTRLTVL.

This clonotype has only a few counts. In DNA form, the CDR3 reads TGTGCCAGCACCGAGGACAGATATTCCTACGAGCAGTACTTC. This gives the protein CASTEDRYSYEQYF. This chain links TRBV2 with TRBJ2-7; D is perhaps TRBD1 (6 bases). This CDR3 region has 14 residues. In germline, CDR1 is SNHLY, CDR2 FYNNEI. Trimming shortened V by 7 bases and J by 1 base, and 14 bases separated the two germline ends. The whole variable domain, remainder taken from reference TRBV2 and TRBJ2-7, is EPEVTQTPSHQVTQMGQEVILRCVPISNHLYFYWYRQILGQKVEFLVSFYNNEISEKSEIFDDQFSVERPDGSNFTLKIRSTKLEDSAMYFCASTEDRYSYEQYFGPGTRLTVT.

This clonotype has at least ten counts. The V and J genes are TRBV2 and TRBJ1-1, with a possible D match to TRBD1 (5 bases). V was shortened by 7 bases and J by 4 bases, with 10 bases between the two germline ends. The CDR3 has 12 amino acids. CDR1 is SNHLY and CDR2 is FYNNEI in the germline V gene. The CDR3 DNA follows: TGTGCCAGCATCGGAGGGACCACTGAAGCTTTCTTT. Protein sequence: CASIGGTTEAFF.

Turning to this clonotype: Given a much more abundant clone one base away, this may be a read error. V is TRBV6-2 or TRBV6-3 and J is TRBJ1-1; D might be TRBD1 (5 bases). The CDR3 is 12 amino acids. In germline, CDR1 is MNHEY, CDR2 SVGEGT. CDR3 coding DNA: TGTGACAGCAGTCTCAGGGACGGTGAAGCTTTCTTT. This sequence encodes CDSSLRDGEAFF.

This clonotype was detected many times. The chain uses TRBV9 and TRBJ1-1; 7 bases match TRBD1. Per germline, CDR1 SGDLS and CDR2 YYNGEE. The CDR3 runs to 16 residues. Losses at the gene ends were 1 base for V and 1 base for J; bases not matched to a gene: 7. In DNA, the CDR3 is TGTGCCAGCAGCGTAAGTTACAGGGGATCGAACACTGAAGCTTTCTTT. This sequence encodes CASSVSYRGSNTEAFF. Combining the CDR3 with reference TRBV9 and TRBJ1-1 gives the whole variable domain DSGVTQTPKHLITATGQRVTLRCSPRSGDLSVYWYQQSLDQGLQFLIQYYNGEERAKGNILERFSAQQFPDLHSELNLSSLELGDSALYFCASSVSYRGSNTEAFFGQGTRLTVV.